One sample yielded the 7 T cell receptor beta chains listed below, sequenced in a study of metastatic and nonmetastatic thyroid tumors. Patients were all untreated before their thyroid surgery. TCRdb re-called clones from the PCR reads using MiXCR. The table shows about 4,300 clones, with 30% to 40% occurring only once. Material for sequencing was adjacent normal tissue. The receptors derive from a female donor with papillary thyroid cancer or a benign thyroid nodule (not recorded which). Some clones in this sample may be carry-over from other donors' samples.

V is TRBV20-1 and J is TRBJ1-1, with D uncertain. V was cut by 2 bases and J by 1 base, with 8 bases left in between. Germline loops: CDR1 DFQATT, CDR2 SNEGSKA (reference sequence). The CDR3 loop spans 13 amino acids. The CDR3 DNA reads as TGCAGTGCTAGATTTCAGGCGAACACTGAAGCTTTCTTT. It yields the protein CSARFQANTEAFF.

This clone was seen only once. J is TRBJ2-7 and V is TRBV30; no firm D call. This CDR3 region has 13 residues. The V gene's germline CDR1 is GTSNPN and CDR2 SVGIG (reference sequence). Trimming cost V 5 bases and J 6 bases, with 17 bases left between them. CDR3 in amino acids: CAWGWTLAGEQYF. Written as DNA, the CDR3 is TGTGCCTGGGGCTGGACCCTGGCAGGCGAGCAGTACTTC.

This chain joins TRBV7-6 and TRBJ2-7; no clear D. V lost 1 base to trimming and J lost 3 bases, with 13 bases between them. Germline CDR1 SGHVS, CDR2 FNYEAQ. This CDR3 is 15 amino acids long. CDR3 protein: CASSLVSGQDYEQYF. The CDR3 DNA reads TGTGCCAGCAGCTTAGTTTCGGGTCAGGACTACGAGCAGTACTTC.

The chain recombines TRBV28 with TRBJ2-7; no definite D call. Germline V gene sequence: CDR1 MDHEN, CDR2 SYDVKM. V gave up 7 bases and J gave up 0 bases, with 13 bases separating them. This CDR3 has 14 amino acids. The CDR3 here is CASKLSGFSYEQYF. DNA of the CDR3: TGTGCCAGCAAACTCTCCGGGTTCTCCTACGAGCAGTACTTC.

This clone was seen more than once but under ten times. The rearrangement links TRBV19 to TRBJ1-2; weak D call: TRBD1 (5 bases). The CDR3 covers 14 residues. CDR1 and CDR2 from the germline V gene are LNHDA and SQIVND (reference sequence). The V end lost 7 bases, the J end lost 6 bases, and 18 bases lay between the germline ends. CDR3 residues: CASTTMGGRNGYTF. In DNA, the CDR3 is TGTGCCAGTACCACTATGGGGGGACGGAATGGCTACACCTTC. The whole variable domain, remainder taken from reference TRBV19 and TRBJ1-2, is DGGITQSPKYLFRKEGQNVTLSCEQNLNHDAMYWYRQDPGQGLRLIYYSQIVNDFQKGDIAEGYSVSREKKESFPLTVTSAQKNPTAFYLCASTTMGGRNGYTFGSGTRLTVV.

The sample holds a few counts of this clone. DNA of the CDR3: TGTGCCAGCAGTTTCTTACATCCGGGACGTCTTGGATCTGAAGCTTTCTTT. Its translation: CASSFLHPGRLGSEAFF. This chain links TRBV12-3 or TRBV12-4 with TRBJ1-1, with D possibly matching TRBD1 (5 bases). The CDR3 covers 17 residues. Trimming took off 3 bases at V and 6 bases at J, with 23 bases between the two ends.

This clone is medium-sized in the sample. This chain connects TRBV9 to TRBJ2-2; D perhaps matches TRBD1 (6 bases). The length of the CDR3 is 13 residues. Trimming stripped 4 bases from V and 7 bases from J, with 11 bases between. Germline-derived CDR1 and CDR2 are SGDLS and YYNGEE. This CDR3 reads CASSLGHDGELFF. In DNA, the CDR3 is TGTGCCAGCAGCTTGGGACACGACGGGGAGCTGTTTTTT.